These 3 T cell receptor beta chains originate from one sample sequenced in a study of blood T cell repertoires in COVID-19. Libraries were prepared by immunoSEQ multiplex PCR; TCRdb keeps only in-frame clonotypes and omits some of them. The sample carries 200,000 to 250,000 clones, around four fifths recorded once. The specimen sequenced was peripheral blood. The receptors stem from a woman of 80 years or more with active or convalescent COVID-19.

The V gene is TRBV29-1, the J gene TRBJ1-2, with 11 bases aligning to TRBD1. After removal of 6 bases from V and 6 bases from J, the junction contained 3 bases not matched to a gene. Germline values: CDR1 SQVTM, CDR2 ANQGSEA. The length of the CDR3 is 12 residues. The CDR3 DNA follows: TGCAGCGTGAGGGGACAGGGGGATGGCTACACCTTC. This codes for CSVRGQGDGYTF.

V and J are TRBV5-6 and TRBJ1-5; no firm D call. V dropped 0 bases and J dropped 0 bases, with 4 bases sitting between them. CDR3 length: 14 amino acids. CDR1 is SGHDT and CDR2 is YYEEEE in the germline V gene. CDR3 amino acids: CASSLGGSNQPQHF. The DNA of the CDR3 is TGTGCCAGCAGCTTGGGCGGTAGCAATCAGCCCCAGCATTTT.

The chain's CDR3 is CASSLFGGRDNEQFF. CDR3 sequence (DNA): TGTGCCAGCAGCTTATTCGGCGGGAGGGACAATGAGCAGTTCTTC. V gene TRBV7-8 combines with J gene TRBJ2-1; 9 bases agree with TRBD2. Trimming at V came to 2 bases and at J to 5 bases, leaving 4 bases not matched to a gene. This CDR3 is built from 15 residues. The germline V gene encodes CDR1 SGHVS and CDR2 FQNEAQ. The full variable domain, its missing parts supplied by reference TRBV7-8 and TRBJ2-1, is GAGVSQSPRYKVAKRGQDVALRCDPISGHVSLFWYQQALGQGPEFLTYFQNEAQLDKSGLPSDRFFAERPEGSVSTLKIQRTQQEDSAVYLCASSLFGGRDNEQFFGPGTRLTVL.